One T cell receptor (beta chain) is described in this entry. The antigen is not known. The CDR3 has 14 amino acids. Germline loops: CDR1 LGHNA, CDR2 YSLEER. V lost 5 bases to trimming and J lost 4 bases; unmatched junction nucleotides: 5. The data are from a study of cytomegalovirus exposure and HLA in healthy donors. Study observations and caveats: According to a subsequent analysis, TCR clusters identified in the first cohort showed a tendency to co-occur across the roughly 120 validation repertoires. The study recorded 150 to 200 TCR beta chains that were cytomegalovirus-associated. CMV antigen specificity of a few CMV-associated chains was confirmed in vitro.

Data came from immunoSEQ multiplex PCR; TCRdb stores just in-frame clones and leaves some out. The sample contains around 300,000 clones, roughly 88% of which appear only once. The chain links TRBV4-3 to TRBJ1-2; 9 bases line up with TRBD1. The source is a woman in her late teens or twenties in good health and CMV-seronegative. The sequenced sample consisted of PBMCs. CDR3 sequence: CASSGDREAYGYTF. The CDR3 DNA sequence: TGCGCCAGCAGCGGGGACAGGGAGGCCTATGGCTACACCTTC.